The 32 T cell receptor beta chains below come from one sample, sequenced in a study of T cell repertoires in cytomegalovirus infection. TCRdb reprocessed the reads with MiXCR, giving one entry per CDR3 protein. The sample lists approximately 500,000 distinct CDR3 sequences, about 17% occurring once. The sample was CD8+ T cells from PBMCs. These receptors originate from a human donor in good health (CMV status not recorded). Some clones in this sample may be carry-over from other donors' samples.

This clonotype was picked up many times. The chain couples TRBV5-6 to TRBJ2-7; no reliable D call. V lost 0 bases and J lost 5, with 15 bases in between. The CDR3 sequence is 15 residues long. CDR1 and CDR2 from the germline V gene are SGHDT and YYEEEE. CDR3 residues: CASSLVNGFGNEQYF. The CDR3, as DNA: TGTGCCAGCAGCTTGGTAAACGGGTTCGGAAACGAGCAGTACTTC.

Many counts were recorded for this clonotype. V gene TRBV28 combines with J gene TRBJ1-1, with no clear D. The CDR3 length is 15 residues. Per germline, CDR1 MDHEN and CDR2 SYDVKM. The V gene lost 6 bases and the J gene lost 0 bases, with 14 bases spanning the gap. CDR3 loop: CASSPWEGVNTEAFF. The CDR3 coding sequence is TGTGCCAGCAGCCCTTGGGAGGGCGTGAACACTGAAGCTTTCTTT. The full variable domain, completed using reference TRBV28 and TRBJ1-1, is DVKVTQSSRYLVKRTGEKVFLECVQDMDHENMFWYRQDPGLGLRLIYFSYDVKMKEKGDIPEGYSVSREKKERFSLILESASTNQTSMYLCASSPWEGVNTEAFFGQGTRLTVV.

This clonotype was seen a handful of times. The V call is TRBV6-1, the J call TRBJ2-1; TRBD2 matches 11 bases. CDR1 and CDR2 from the germline V gene are MNHNS and SASEGT. Germline trimming cut 7 bases from V and 5 bases from J; bases unmatched to any gene: 7. There are 15 residues in the CDR3. CDR3 sequence: CASTDLAGGHNEQFF. The CDR3 DNA follows: TGTGCCAGCACCGATCTAGCGGGGGGCCACAATGAGCAGTTCTTC.

Points on this clonotype: A much larger clone lies one base from this, so it may be a read error. The V gene is TRBV20-1, the J gene TRBJ2-7; 12 nucleotides line up with TRBD1. The CDR3 runs to 13 residues. CDR1 and CDR2 (germline): DFQATT, SNEGSKA (reference sequence). Unmatched junction bases numbered 5, after V lost 5 bases and J lost 6 bases. CDR3 residues: CSAGGTGGGEQYF. The CDR3 region has the DNA TGCAGTGCTGGCGGGACAGGGGGCGGCGAGCAGTACTTC.

This clonotype came up many times. The V call is TRBV27, the J call TRBJ2-3; unclear D gene. The germline CDR1 and CDR2 sequences are MNHEY and SMNVEV (reference sequence). CDR3 size: 14 residues. Between the trimmed V and J ends, which lost 7 bases and 0 bases, there was a span of 11 bases. This CDR3 reads CASMGFSSTDTQYF. CDR3 nucleotide sequence: TGTGCCAGCATGGGCTTTTCTAGCACAGATACGCAGTATTTT.

A remark on this clonotype: The germline gene is not matched at one end of the junction; a read error may be the cause. The chain employs TRBV6-5 and TRBJ2-2; 8 bases fit TRBD1. Germline values: CDR1 MNHEY, CDR2 SVGAGI. This CDR3 comprises 17 residues. In nucleotides, the CDR3 is TGTGCCAGCACCTACTGGACAGGGATCGCGAACACCGGGGAGCGGTTTTTT. It specifies CASTYWTGIANTGERFF.

This clonotype was observed many times. The chain uses TRBV7-9 and TRBJ2-5, with D unclear. Trimming cost V 2 bases and J 5 bases, with 9 bases left between them. This CDR3 region has 13 residues. Germline V gene data show CDR1 as SEHNR and CDR2 as FQNEAQ (reference sequence). CDR3 nucleotide sequence: TGTGCCAGCAGCTTATCGATGGAGGAGACCCAGTACTTC. Amino acids: CASSLSMEETQYF.

A word on this clonotype: At one of its ends the junction is not consistent with the germline gene, which may arise from a read error. V and J are TRBV7-6 and TRBJ2-1; possible D gene TRBD1, 5 bases. The CDR3 totals 15 residues. Germline V lookup: CDR1 SGHVS, CDR2 FNYEAQ. The CDR3 DNA reads TGTGCCAGAAGCTTAGGGTCCGGTGGGGCAAGTGGCCTGTTCTTC. Translation: CARSLGSGGASGLFF.

This clonotype has at least ten counts. The gene calls are TRBV27 and TRBJ2-7, with 8 bases matching TRBD2. Germline V gives CDR1 MNHEY, CDR2 SMNVEV (reference sequence). V gave up 4 bases and J gave up 0 bases; unmatched junction bases: 5. The CDR3 consists of 15 residues. The CDR3 reads CASSYTSGNSYEQYF. CDR3 coding DNA: TGTGCCAGCAGTTATACTAGCGGAAACTCCTACGAGCAGTACTTC.

The table lists this clonotype with many counts. The V gene is TRBV6-5, the J gene TRBJ2-5; D remains ambiguous. The CDR3 contains 14 residues. Trimming took 0 bases from V and 1 from J, leaving 6 bases between them. Germline values: CDR1 MNHEY, CDR2 SVGAGI. CDR3 in amino acids: CASSYSRTQETQYF. The DNA of the CDR3 is TGTGCCAGCAGTTACTCGAGGACCCAAGAGACCCAGTACTTC.

This clonotype has at least ten counts. V is TRBV11-2 and J is TRBJ1-2; D is unresolved. The CDR3 sequence is 15 residues long. Per the germline V gene, CDR1 is SGHAT and CDR2 is FQNNGV. V gave up 5 bases and J gave up 3 bases, with 16 bases separating them. For the CDR3, the DNA is TGTGCCAGCAGCGGACGTGGCTGGCAGGACTATGGCTACACCTTC. It translates to CASSGRGWQDYGYTF.

The chain recombines TRBV6-2 or TRBV6-3 with TRBJ1-1; D is unresolved. The CDR3 loop spans 14 amino acids. V shed 3 bases and J shed 0 bases, with 8 bases lying between them. Per the germline V gene, CDR1 is MNHEY and CDR2 is SVGEGT. This CDR3 is CASSYVQMNTEAFF. The DNA of the CDR3 is TGTGCCAGCAGTTATGTCCAAATGAACACTGAAGCTTTCTTT.

The V and J genes are TRBV24-1 and TRBJ2-1, with TRBD2 matching 13 bases. This CDR3 is built from 16 residues. Germline V lookup: CDR1 KGHDR, CDR2 SFDVKD. V lost 2 bases, J lost 5 bases, and 2 bases stayed unmatched. The CDR3 protein is CATSDWTSGGNNEQFF. The DNA for the CDR3 is TGTGCCACCAGTGATTGGACTAGCGGGGGCAACAATGAGCAGTTCTTC.

This clonotype was seen only a few times. Here the CDR3 DNA reads TGTGCCAGCAGTGCCTTAGCGGGTCTCACGAGGAATGAGCAGTTCTTC. Amino acids: CASSALAGLTRNEQFF. The chain uses TRBV6-4 and TRBJ2-1; 7 positions agree with TRBD2. Looked up from germline, CDR1 is MRHNA and CDR2 is SNTAGT. Trimming removed 4 bases from V and 7 bases from J; junction bases left unmatched: 13. The CDR3 sequence is 16 residues long.

This clonotype was detected a few times. The rearrangement links TRBV5-6 to TRBJ1-2, with 7 bases aligning to TRBD1. The CDR3 consists of 15 residues. The trim removed 4 bases at V and 2 bases at J, leaving 8 bases unmatched. Germline V gene sequence: CDR1 SGHDT, CDR2 YYEEEE. CDR3 DNA: TGTGCCAGCAGCACCGACAGGGAATCAAACTATGGCTACACCTTC. It codes for CASSTDRESNYGYTF. The full variable domain, completed using reference TRBV5-6 and TRBJ1-2, is DAGVTQSPTHLIKTRGQQVTLRCSPKSGHDTVSWYQQALGQGPQFIFQYYEEEERQRGNFPDRFSGHQFPNYSSELNVNALLLGDSALYLCASSTDRESNYGYTFGSGTRLTVV.

V and J are TRBV7-9 and TRBJ1-1, with TRBD1 matching over 8 bases. V shed 1 base and J 0 bases; nucleotides not matched to a gene: 7. CDR3 size: 17 residues. Germline V gives CDR1 SEHNR, CDR2 FQNEAQ (reference sequence). CDR3 loop: CASSLVRGQGMNTEAFF. The CDR3 coding sequence is TGTGCCAGCAGCTTAGTTCGAGGACAGGGCATGAACACTGAAGCTTTCTTT.

This clonotype has at least ten counts. The rearrangement links TRBV12-5 to TRBJ2-2; D uncertain. CDR1 and CDR2 (germline): LGHNT, FRNRAP. The CDR3 loop spans 12 amino acids. V lost 5 bases to trimming and J lost 2 bases, with 3 bases between them. CDR3 residues: CASGDNTGELFF. In DNA, the CDR3 is TGTGCTAGTGGTGACAACACCGGGGAGCTGTTTTTT.

This clonotype was detected only a few times. CDR3 coding DNA: TGCAGCGTTGAAGAAGAGGGGTATAGGGGGGACGAGCAGTACTTC. Translated, it gives CSVEEEGYRGDEQYF. The J gene is TRBJ2-7, the V gene TRBV29-1, with D possibly called TRBD1 or TRBD2 (6 bases each). Trimming removed 0 bases at V and 5 bases at J, with 17 bases between. In germline, CDR1 is SQVTM, CDR2 ANQGSEA. The CDR3 length is 15 residues.

This clonotype was recorded many times. The chain is built from TRBV28 and TRBJ2-7; TRBD1 might be the D (5 bases). The CDR3 covers 16 residues. The V end lost 1 base, the J end lost 0 bases, and 13 bases lay between the germline ends. Germline assignment: CDR1 MDHEN and CDR2 SYDVKM. CDR3 protein: CASSLSPNRSSYEQYF. CDR3 coding DNA: TGTGCCAGCAGTTTATCCCCTAACAGGTCCTCCTACGAGCAGTACTTC. Combining the CDR3 with reference TRBV28 and TRBJ2-7 gives the whole variable domain DVKVTQSSRYLVKRTGEKVFLECVQDMDHENMFWYRQDPGLGLRLIYFSYDVKMKEKGDIPEGYSVSREKKERFSLILESASTNQTSMYLCASSLSPNRSSYEQYFGPGTRLTVT.

This clonotype was seen repeatedly, ten times or more. The chain recombines TRBV4-1 with TRBJ2-7; maybe TRBD2 (6 bases). Germline CDR1 reads MGHRA; CDR2 reads YSYEKL. The germline V and J ends were trimmed by 1 base and 2 bases, with 9 bases remaining between them. The CDR3 is 14 residues long. The CDR3 DNA follows: TGCGCCAGCAGCCAAGGGGACTCTACCTACGAGCAGTACTTC. This codes for CASSQGDSTYEQYF.

This clonotype came up a few times. This chain uses TRBV2 with TRBJ2-1; maybe TRBD1 (6 bases). CDR3 length: 12 amino acids. The germline CDR1 and CDR2 sequences are SNHLY and FYNNEI. CDR3 protein: CALRGRVNEQFF. CDR3 bases: TGTGCGCTCAGGGGTAGGGTTAATGAGCAGTTCTTC.

This clonotype was detected ten times or more. This rearrangement joins TRBV6-1 to TRBJ2-7; D might be TRBD1 (5 bases). V lost 6 bases and J lost 0, with 18 bases in between. The CDR3 is made up of 16 amino acids. CDR1 and CDR2 (germline): MNHNS, SASEGT. CDR3 DNA sequence: TGTGCCAGCAGCTCCGTTGGGGCGTTACTCTCCTACGAGCAGTACTTC. It codes for CASSSVGALLSYEQYF.

This clonotype was seen at least ten times. The chain links TRBV27 to TRBJ2-7, with D uncertain. The CDR3 consists of 13 residues. With 2 bases removed from V and 3 bases from J, the gap between germline ends came to 8 bases. The germline CDR1 and CDR2 sequences are MNHEY and SMNVEV (reference sequence). CDR3 residues: CASSLNKNYEQYF. CDR3 DNA: TGTGCCAGCAGTTTAAACAAAAACTACGAGCAGTACTTC.

This clonotype has only one observation. The chain employs TRBV9 and TRBJ2-7; tentative D call: TRBD2 (5 bases). Germline V lookup: CDR1 SGDLS, CDR2 YYNGEE. CDR3 length equals 16 residues. V was clipped by 2 bases and J by 0 bases, with 15 bases between them. This CDR3 is CASSVSTTDFSYEQYF. The CDR3 nucleotides are TGTGCCAGCAGCGTCTCAACGACGGACTTCTCCTACGAGCAGTACTTC.

The table lists this clonotype with many counts. The chain has TRBV11-2 and TRBJ1-2; D perhaps matches TRBD1 (6 bases). The CDR3 is made up of 15 amino acids. V lost 4 bases and J lost 6, with 18 bases in between. Germline V lookup: CDR1 SGHAT, CDR2 FQNNGV. The CDR3 spells CASSSREEGVHGYTF. The CDR3, as DNA: TGTGCCAGCAGCTCAAGGGAAGAGGGGGTTCATGGCTACACCTTC.

The V gene is TRBV20-1, the J gene TRBJ2-7; 14 positions match TRBD2. The CDR3 runs 14 residues. Per germline, CDR1 DFQATT and CDR2 SNEGSKA (reference sequence). The V segment lost 5 bases and the J segment 3 bases; nucleotides outside the gene matches: 3. The CDR3 DNA is TGCAGTGCTTCCGGACTAGCGGGGGGCTACGAGCAGTACTTC. Its translation: CSASGLAGGYEQYF.

This clonotype was recorded many times. The gene calls are TRBV7-8 and TRBJ2-5; D is uncertain. V lost 2 bases and J lost 0, with 16 bases in between. Germline CDR1 reads SGHVS; CDR2 reads FQNEAQ. This CDR3 is built from 17 residues. The CDR3, as DNA: TGTGCCAGCAGCTTACCCGGACCTCAACTTCACCAAGAGACCCAGTACTTC. Translating it yields CASSLPGPQLHQETQYF.

The V call is TRBV27, the J call TRBJ2-5, with D perhaps assigned TRBD1 or TRBD2 (7 bases each). Trimming shortened V by 2 bases and J by 2 bases, and 18 bases separated the two germline ends. The V gene's germline CDR1 is MNHEY and CDR2 SMNVEV (reference sequence). This CDR3 contains 17 residues. The CDR3 loop is CASSLVLPGGLQETQYF. The CDR3 DNA reads as TGTGCCAGCAGTTTAGTACTACCAGGGGGACTACAAGAGACCCAGTACTTC.

There are many counts of this clonotype. The genes are TRBV12-3 or TRBV12-4 and TRBJ2-1; 12 bases align to TRBD2. V trimming: 5 bases; J trimming: 7 bases; junction bases outside the gene matches: 9. The CDR3 has 16 residues. The CDR3 sequence is CASSVRLAGERNEQFF. CDR3 coding DNA: TGTGCCAGCAGTGTCCGACTAGCGGGAGAGAGGAATGAGCAGTTCTTC.

This clonotype has only a few counts. The chain recombines TRBV28 with TRBJ1-2; TRBD1 matches 8 bases. The CDR3 totals 15 residues. Unmatched junction bases numbered 4, after V lost 2 bases and J lost 2 bases. Per the germline V gene, CDR1 is MDHEN and CDR2 is SYDVKM. The CDR3 here is CASSLVRTGNYGYTF. CDR3 coding DNA: TGTGCCAGCAGTTTAGTGCGGACAGGGAACTATGGCTACACCTTC.

The V gene is TRBV9, the J gene TRBJ2-2, with TRBD2 matching 8 bases. The CDR3 runs 16 residues. The germline CDR1 and CDR2 sequences are SGDLS and YYNGEE. Trimming at V came to 0 bases and at J to 3 bases, leaving 4 bases not matched to a gene. This CDR3 is CASSVGLAIYTGELFF. CDR3 DNA sequence: TGTGCCAGCAGCGTAGGACTAGCGATCTACACCGGGGAGCTGTTTTTT.

This clonotype appeared many times. The chain joins TRBV7-6 to TRBJ2-1; a possible D gene is TRBD2 (5 bases). V shed 2 bases and J shed 0 bases, with 17 bases lying between them. The V gene's germline CDR1 is SGHVS and CDR2 FNYEAQ. The CDR3 totals 18 residues. In nucleotides, the CDR3 is TGTGCCAGCAGCTTATTGGACTGGCGGGTGAGCTCCTACAATGAGCAGTTCTTC. Its protein is CASSLLDWRVSSYNEQFF.